A selection of T cell receptor beta chains follows, all from one sample in a study of blood T cell repertoires in COVID-19. Produced via immunoSEQ multiplex PCR; TCRdb's table is partial and in-frame only. The table records roughly 150,000 clones, 80% to 90% of them present only once. Sequences were obtained from peripheral blood. The receptors originated from an elderly woman with acute or convalescent COVID-19. CDR3s include the opening cysteine and the closing phenylalanine or tryptophan. A D gene is named only where the DNA matches it firmly. Only part of the rows carry a size: once, few, many, or a class if the clone is expanded.

clone size,V gene,J gene,D gene,CDR3 DNA,CDR3 protein
NA,TRBV27,TRBJ2-7,TRBD2,TGTGCCAGCAGTTTTTCGGGGGGAGGGGCCTACGAGCAGTACTTC,CASSFSGGGAYEQYF
few,TRBV6-6,TRBJ1-5,NA,TGTGCCAGCAGTGACGGACAAGTTCGGCAGCCCCAGCATTTT,CASSDGQVRQPQHF
NA,TRBV30,TRBJ1-2,TRBD1,TGTGCCTGGGGTGAACGGGACAGAGCGCCAGCGGGTGGCTACACCTTC,CAWGERDRAPAGGYTF
NA,TRBV6-2/TRBV6-3,TRBJ2-7,TRBD1,TGTGCCAGCAGTTCCAGACAGGGGGCGTACGAGCAGTACTTC,CASSSRQGAYEQYF
NA,TRBV5-1,TRBJ2-5,NA,TGCGCCAGCTCAAAAGCCTTCGGACTGGGAGAGACCCAGTACTTC,CASSKAFGLGETQYF
few,TRBV7-2,TRBJ1-6,NA,TGTGCCAGCAGTGCAAAGGCCGGAGGAGCTAATTCACCCCTCCACTTT,CASSAKAGGANSPLHF
NA,TRBV2,TRBJ1-6,NA,TGTGCCAGCAGCCCCACTCTTTCTGATTCACCCCTCCACTTT,CASSPTLSDSPLHF
once,TRBV29-1,TRBJ2-7,TRBD1,TGCAGCGTTCGCAGGGGGTCGGGCGAGCAGTACTTC,CSVRRGSGEQYF
NA,TRBV9,TRBJ2-2,NA,TGTGCCAGCAGCCCCCGGTCTTCCGGGGAGCTGTTTTTT,CASSPRSSGELFF
NA,TRBV4-3,TRBJ2-5,TRBD1,TGCGCCAGCAGTCAGAACAGCCAGGGGGTGACATTCGAGACCCAGTACTTC,CASSQNSQGVTFETQYF
NA,TRBV11-2,TRBJ2-2,NA,TGTGCCAGCAGCTTAGAATACGGGGAGCTGTTTTTT,CASSLEYGELFF
few,TRBV9,TRBJ1-1,NA,TGTGCCAGCAGCGTAATGAAGCAGGGAAACACTGAAGCTTTCTTT,CASSVMKQGNTEAFF
NA,TRBV9,TRBJ2-7,TRBD1,TGTGCCAGCAGCGCCAGGGACAGCCGTTTCCCGGGCGAGCAGTACTTC,CASSARDSRFPGEQYF
NA,TRBV5-1,TRBJ2-7,NA,TGCGCCAGCAGCTTGACAGGCGCCTCCTACGAGCAGTACTTC,CASSLTGASYEQYF
NA,TRBV7-9,TRBJ2-2,NA,TGTGCCAGCAGCTTTGGAGGGGGGGCACGGAGCACCGGGGAGCTGTTTTTT,CASSFGGGARSTGELFF
NA,TRBV7-8,TRBJ1-6,NA,TGTGCCAGCAGCTTAGTTGGCAGTTATAATTCACCCCTCCACTTT,CASSLVGSYNSPLHF
NA,TRBV5-1,TRBJ2-5,TRBD1,TGCGCCAGCCGAAAACAGGGGGCGCTGGGAGAGACCCAGTACTTC,CASRKQGALGETQYF
NA,TRBV15,TRBJ2-5,NA,TGTGCCACCAGCAGACCTCAAGAGACCCAGTACTTC,CATSRPQETQYF
few,TRBV6-6,TRBJ1-6,NA,TGTGCCAGCAGTTACCTGGACAGTTCACCCCTCCACTTT,CASSYLDSSPLHF
NA,TRBV9,TRBJ1-6,NA,TGTGCCAGCAGCACATCCGGGGTTTGGGGTCGGCCCCTCCACTTT,CASSTSGVWGRPLHF
NA,TRBV5-1,TRBJ2-1,TRBD2,TGCGCCAGCAGCTTGGAGGGACTAGCGGGAGTGGGCTCCTACAATGAGCAGTTCTTC,CASSLEGLAGVGSYNEQFF
NA,TRBV5-1,TRBJ1-3,TRBD1,TGCGCCAGCAGCTTTCGGACAGGGACTGGAAACACCATATATTTT,CASSFRTGTGNTIYF
NA,TRBV19,TRBJ2-5,NA,TGTGCCAGTAGTGAGAACAGGGAAGAGACCCAGTACTTC,CASSENREETQYF
NA,TRBV28,TRBJ1-2,NA,TGTGCCAGCAGAACTCCGGAACAGGCCTATGGCTACACCTTC,CASRTPEQAYGYTF
NA,TRBV19,TRBJ1-6,TRBD1,TGTGCCACACAGACAGGGATGGGTTCACCCCTCCACTTT,CATQTGMGSPLHF
NA,TRBV18,TRBJ1-6,TRBD1,TGTGCCAGCTCACCAGGGGGACAGTTTAATTCACCCCTCCACTTT,CASSPGGQFNSPLHF
NA,TRBV25-1,TRBJ2-7,NA,TGTGCCAGCAGTGAATGGGGGGACGAGCAGTACTTC,CASSEWGDEQYF
NA,TRBV30,TRBJ1-1,NA,TGTGCCTGGAGGGGGCAGGGGCCTGAAGCTTTCTTT,CAWRGQGPEAFF
NA,TRBV11-2,TRBJ2-7,NA,TGTGCCAGCAGCATTACGGGACACTCCTACGAGCAGTACTTC,CASSITGHSYEQYF
NA,TRBV7-2,TRBJ1-5,NA,TGTGCCAGCAGCTTACAATCGCAGGGGTTAGGTCAGCCCCAGCATTTT,CASSLQSQGLGQPQHF
NA,TRBV6-5,TRBJ1-5,NA,TGTGCCAGCAGTTACCGGGGGGGGCAGCCCCAGCATTTT,CASSYRGGQPQHF
NA,TRBV27,TRBJ1-1,TRBD1,TGTGCCAGCAGTGCGAGAGGACAGGGGGACACTGAAGCTTTCTTT,CASSARGQGDTEAFF
few,TRBV10-2,TRBJ2-7,TRBD1,TGCGCCAGCAGGGAGCAGGGGGTAGGCGAGCAGTACTTC,CASREQGVGEQYF
NA,TRBV19,TRBJ2-2,TRBD1,TGTGCCAGTAGTCCTCGGACAGGGGGGGACACCGGGGAGCTGTTTTTT,CASSPRTGGDTGELFF
NA,TRBV11-2,TRBJ2-5,TRBD1,TGTGCCAGCAGCTTAGACAGGGGGCTCCAAGAGACCCAGTACTTC,CASSLDRGLQETQYF
NA,TRBV11-3,TRBJ1-1,NA,TGTGCCAGCAGCTTAGATTTCGGGGCTGAAGCTTTCTTT,CASSLDFGAEAFF
NA,TRBV2,TRBJ2-1,TRBD1,TGTGCCAGCCCCTGGAGCAGGGGGAATGAGCAGTTCTTC,CASPWSRGNEQFF
NA,TRBV24-1,TRBJ2-1,NA,TGTGCCACCTCCTCAGGGCCCGGGTACAATGAGCAGTTCTTC,CATSSGPGYNEQFF
NA,TRBV5-1,TRBJ2-7,TRBD1,TGCGCCAGCAGCTTGGTTGTGGGACAGGGCAACGAGCAGTACTTC,CASSLVVGQGNEQYF
NA,TRBV28,TRBJ2-2,NA,TGTGCCAGCAGTTTCTATGAGGGGAGGTCGGGGGACACCGGGGAGCTGTTTTTT,CASSFYEGRSGDTGELFF
NA,TRBV18,TRBJ1-1,NA,TGTGCCAGCTCACTGGGGACAATGGCAAAGGGGGCTGAAGCTTTCTTT,CASSLGTMAKGAEAFF
NA,TRBV6-2/TRBV6-3,TRBJ2-1,TRBD1,TGTGCCAGCAGTTGGACAGGGGGCGCCGAAGGAAGGCAGTTCTTC,CASSWTGGAEGRQFF
NA,TRBV6-7,TRBJ1-5,NA,TGTGCCAGCCGGGGGGGTCGCAATCAGCCCCAGCATTTT,CASRGGRNQPQHF
NA,TRBV6-5,TRBJ2-7,TRBD2,TGTGCCAGCAGCCCAGCGGGGGGCCGGTTGCAGTACTTC,CASSPAGGRLQYF
NA,TRBV13,TRBJ1-3,TRBD1,TGTGCCAGCAGCCAAACAGGGGGCGGCTCTGGAAACACCATATATTTT,CASSQTGGGSGNTIYF
NA,TRBV5-3,TRBJ1-2,NA,TGTGCCAGAAGCTTGTATACAGAATACTATGGCTACACCTTC,CARSLYTEYYGYTF
NA,TRBV4-1,TRBJ2-4,NA,TGCGCCAGCAGCCAAGATCAGGCTCTAGCCAAAAACATTCAGTACTTC,CASSQDQALAKNIQYF
NA,TRBV5-6,TRBJ1-6,NA,TGTGCCAGCAGCTTACAGGGAAGTAATTCACCCCTCCACTTT,CASSLQGSNSPLHF
NA,TRBV6-4,TRBJ1-2,NA,TGTGCCAGCAGGGACGCAGGCTATGGCTACACCTTC,CASRDAGYGYTF
once,TRBV10-1,TRBJ2-2,TRBD2,TGCGCCAGCAAGGCTAGCGGGAGGGCCGGGGAGCTGTTTTTT,CASKASGRAGELFF